This T cell receptor beta chain derives from a study of cytomegalovirus exposure and HLA in healthy donors. Concerning this clone itself: What it recognizes is unknown.

The PCR contained 60 Vbeta and 13 Jbeta primers. Clones were sequenced by immunoSEQ multiplex PCR, and TCRdb holds only the in-frame ones, with some missing. This table has roughly 160,000 clones, about 80% appearing once. V lost 3 bases to trimming and J lost 7 bases, with 6 bases between them. This CDR3 contains 11 residues. Germline V CDR1 and CDR2: LGHNA, YSLEER. Findings of the study overall: Later genetic work tied a missense DCLRE1C variant to beta-chain V and J trimming. A highly shared variant cluster was judged a likely technical artifact.

This clonotype was obtained from a woman in her forties or fifties in good health and CMV-seronegative. Sequencing used PBMCs. The V and J genes are TRBV4-3 and TRBJ1-2; D possibly corresponds to TRBD1 (5 bases). The CDR3 loop is CASSHGGGYTF. CDR3 DNA: TGCGCCAGCAGCCACGGGGGTGGCTACACCTTC.